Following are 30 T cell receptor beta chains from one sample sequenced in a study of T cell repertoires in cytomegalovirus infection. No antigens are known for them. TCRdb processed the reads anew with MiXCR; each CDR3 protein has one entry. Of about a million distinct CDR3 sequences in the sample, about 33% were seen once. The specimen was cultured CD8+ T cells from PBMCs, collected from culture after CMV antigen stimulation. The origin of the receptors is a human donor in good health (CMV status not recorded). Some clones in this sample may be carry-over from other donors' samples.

The CDR3 nucleotides read TGTGCCAGCAACGGACAGGGGTTCGAAGAGACCCAGTACTTC. This translates into CASNGQGFEETQYF. The V call is TRBV6-2 or TRBV6-3, the J call TRBJ2-5; 9 nucleotides line up with TRBD1. Germline V gene lookup returns CDR1 MNHEY and CDR2 SVGEGT. Trimming cost V 7 bases and J 3 bases; bases outside gene matches: 6. The CDR3 is 14 residues long.

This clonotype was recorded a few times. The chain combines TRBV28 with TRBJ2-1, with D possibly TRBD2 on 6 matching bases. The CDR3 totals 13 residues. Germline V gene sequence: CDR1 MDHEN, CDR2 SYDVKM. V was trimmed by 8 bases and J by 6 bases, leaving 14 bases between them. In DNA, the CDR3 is TGTGCCAGCCGAGCCCAGGGAGGCAATGAGCAGTTCTTC. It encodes CASRAQGGNEQFF.

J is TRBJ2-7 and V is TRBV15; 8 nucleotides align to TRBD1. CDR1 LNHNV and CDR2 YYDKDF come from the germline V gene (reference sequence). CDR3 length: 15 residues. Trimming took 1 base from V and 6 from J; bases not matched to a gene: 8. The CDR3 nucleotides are TGTGCCACCAGCAGAGGCAGGGGGCTGGATAGCGAGCAGTACTTC. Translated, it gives CATSRGRGLDSEQYF.

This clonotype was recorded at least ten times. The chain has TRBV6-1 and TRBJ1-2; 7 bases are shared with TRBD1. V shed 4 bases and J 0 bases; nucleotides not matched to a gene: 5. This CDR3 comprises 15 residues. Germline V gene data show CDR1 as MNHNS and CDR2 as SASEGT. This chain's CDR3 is CASSATGSPNYGYTF. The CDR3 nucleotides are TGTGCCAGCAGTGCGACAGGGAGCCCTAACTATGGCTACACCTTC.

CDR3 loop: CASSEWQGYEQYF. The DNA of the CDR3 is TGTGCCAGCAGTGAATGGCAGGGTTACGAGCAGTACTTC. The chain links TRBV6-1 to TRBJ2-7, with a weak D call TRBD1 (5 bases). The CDR3 totals 13 residues. V lost 2 bases to trimming and J lost 4 bases, with 9 bases between them. Per the germline V gene, CDR1 is MNHNS and CDR2 is SASEGT.

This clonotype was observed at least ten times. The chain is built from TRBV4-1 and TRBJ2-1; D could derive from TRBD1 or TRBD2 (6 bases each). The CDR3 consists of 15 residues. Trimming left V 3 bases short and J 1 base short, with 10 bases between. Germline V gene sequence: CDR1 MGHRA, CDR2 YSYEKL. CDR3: CASSHGGTSYNEQFF. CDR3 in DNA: TGCGCCAGCAGCCATGGGGGGACATCCTACAATGAGCAGTTCTTC.

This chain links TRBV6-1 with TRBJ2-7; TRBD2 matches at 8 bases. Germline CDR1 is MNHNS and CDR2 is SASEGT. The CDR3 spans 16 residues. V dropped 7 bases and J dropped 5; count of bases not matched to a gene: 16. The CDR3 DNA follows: TGTGCCAGCACCTACGGAACGGGGGGGCTGAAAGACGAGCAGTACTTC. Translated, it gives CASTYGTGGLKDEQYF.

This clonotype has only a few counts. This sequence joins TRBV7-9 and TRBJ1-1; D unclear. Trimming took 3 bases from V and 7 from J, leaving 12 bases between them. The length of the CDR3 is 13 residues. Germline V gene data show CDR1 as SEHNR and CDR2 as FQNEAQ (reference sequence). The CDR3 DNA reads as TGTGCCAGCAGCTTTACGGGGAGTAATGAAGCTTTCTTT. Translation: CASSFTGSNEAFF.

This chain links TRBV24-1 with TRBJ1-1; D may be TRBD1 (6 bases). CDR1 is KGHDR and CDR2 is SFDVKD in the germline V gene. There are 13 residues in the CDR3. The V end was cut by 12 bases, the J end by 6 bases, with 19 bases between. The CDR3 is CAVRGSGAAEAFF. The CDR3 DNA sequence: TGTGCCGTCAGGGGATCAGGGGCCGCTGAAGCTTTCTTT.

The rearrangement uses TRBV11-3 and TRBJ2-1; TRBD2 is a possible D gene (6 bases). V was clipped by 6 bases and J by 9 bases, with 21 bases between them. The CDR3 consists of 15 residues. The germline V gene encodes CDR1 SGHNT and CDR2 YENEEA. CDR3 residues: CASSRPGLEGGEQFF. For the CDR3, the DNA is TGTGCCAGCAGTCGTCCGGGACTCGAGGGAGGTGAGCAGTTCTTC.

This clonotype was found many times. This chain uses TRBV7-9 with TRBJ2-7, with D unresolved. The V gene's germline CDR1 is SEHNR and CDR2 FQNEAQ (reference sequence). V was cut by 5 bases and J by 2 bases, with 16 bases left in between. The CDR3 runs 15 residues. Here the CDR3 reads CASSTAGSHTYEQYV. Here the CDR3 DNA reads TGTGCCAGCAGCACGGCCGGTTCCCACACCTACGAGCAGTACGTC.

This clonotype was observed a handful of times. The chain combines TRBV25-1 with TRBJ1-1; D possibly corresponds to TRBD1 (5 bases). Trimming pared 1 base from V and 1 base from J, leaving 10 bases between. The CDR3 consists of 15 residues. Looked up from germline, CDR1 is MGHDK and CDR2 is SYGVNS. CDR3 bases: TGTGCCAGCAGTGAATTTCAGGGAGGGAACACTGAAGCTTTCTTT. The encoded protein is CASSEFQGGNTEAFF.

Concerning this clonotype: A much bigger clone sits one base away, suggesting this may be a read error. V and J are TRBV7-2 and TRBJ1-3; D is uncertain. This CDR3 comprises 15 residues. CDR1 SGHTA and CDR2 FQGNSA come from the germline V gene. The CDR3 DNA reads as TGTGCCAGCAACTTACGGCGGAGCTCTGGAAACACCATATATTTT. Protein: CASNLRRSSGNTIYF.

The CDR3 spells CAISEDRGTDTQYF. Written as DNA, the CDR3 is TGTGCCATCAGTGAGGACAGGGGCACAGATACGCAGTATTTT. The J gene is TRBJ2-3, the V gene TRBV10-3; 7 nucleotides agree with TRBD1. This CDR3 region has 14 residues. V trimming: 2 bases; J trimming: 1 base; junction bases outside the gene matches: 0. Germline lookup yields CDR1 ENHRY and CDR2 SYGVKD.

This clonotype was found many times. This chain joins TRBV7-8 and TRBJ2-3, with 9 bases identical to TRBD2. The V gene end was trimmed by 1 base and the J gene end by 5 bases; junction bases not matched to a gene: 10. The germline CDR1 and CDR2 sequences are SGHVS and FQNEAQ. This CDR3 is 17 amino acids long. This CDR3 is CASSLEASGAEGDTQYF. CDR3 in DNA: TGTGCCAGCAGCTTAGAAGCTAGCGGGGCGGAAGGAGATACGCAGTATTTT. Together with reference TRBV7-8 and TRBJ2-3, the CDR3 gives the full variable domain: GAGVSQSPRYKVAKRGQDVALRCDPISGHVSLFWYQQALGQGPEFLTYFQNEAQLDKSGLPSDRFFAERPEGSVSTLKIQRTQQEDSAVYLCASSLEASGAEGDTQYFGPGTRLTVL.

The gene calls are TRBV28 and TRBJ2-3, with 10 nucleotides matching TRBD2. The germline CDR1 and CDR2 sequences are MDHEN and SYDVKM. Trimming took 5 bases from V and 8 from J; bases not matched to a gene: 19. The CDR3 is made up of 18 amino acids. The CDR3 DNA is TGTGCCAGCAGTGTAGGGGAGCGGGGGGGCCTAAAGTTTGTTACGCAGTATTTT. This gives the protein CASSVGERGGLKFVTQYF.

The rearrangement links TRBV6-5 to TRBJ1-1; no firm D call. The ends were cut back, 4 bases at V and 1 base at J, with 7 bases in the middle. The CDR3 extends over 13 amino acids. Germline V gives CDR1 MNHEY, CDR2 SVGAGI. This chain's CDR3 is CASSWGENTEAFF. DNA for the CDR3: TGTGCCAGCAGTTGGGGAGAGAACACTGAAGCTTTCTTT.

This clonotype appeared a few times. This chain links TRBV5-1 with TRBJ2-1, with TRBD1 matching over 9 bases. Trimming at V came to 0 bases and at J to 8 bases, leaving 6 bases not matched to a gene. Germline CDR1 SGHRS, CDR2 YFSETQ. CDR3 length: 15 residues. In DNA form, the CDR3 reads TGCGCCAGCAGCTTGGAAGGACAGGGGAACGATGAGCAGTTCTTC. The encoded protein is CASSLEGQGNDEQFF.

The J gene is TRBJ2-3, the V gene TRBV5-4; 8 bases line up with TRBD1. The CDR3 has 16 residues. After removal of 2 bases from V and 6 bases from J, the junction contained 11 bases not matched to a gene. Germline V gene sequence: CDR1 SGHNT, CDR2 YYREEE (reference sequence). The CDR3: CASSFRDRWDTDTQYF. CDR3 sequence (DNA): TGTGCCAGCAGCTTCCGGGACAGGTGGGATACGGATACGCAGTATTTT.

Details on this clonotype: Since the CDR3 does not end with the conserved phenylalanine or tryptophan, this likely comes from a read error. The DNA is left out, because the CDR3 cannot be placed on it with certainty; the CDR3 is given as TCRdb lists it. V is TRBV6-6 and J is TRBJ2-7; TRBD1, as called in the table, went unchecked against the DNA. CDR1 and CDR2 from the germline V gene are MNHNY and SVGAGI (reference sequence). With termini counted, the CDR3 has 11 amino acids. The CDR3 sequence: CASPGHGGLTL.

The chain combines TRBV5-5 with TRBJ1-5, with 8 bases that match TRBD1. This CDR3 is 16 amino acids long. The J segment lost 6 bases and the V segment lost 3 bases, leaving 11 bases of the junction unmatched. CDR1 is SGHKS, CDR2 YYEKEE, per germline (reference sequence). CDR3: CASSYGTGIALQPQHF. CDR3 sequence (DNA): TGTGCCAGCAGCTACGGGACAGGAATAGCACTTCAGCCCCAGCATTTT.

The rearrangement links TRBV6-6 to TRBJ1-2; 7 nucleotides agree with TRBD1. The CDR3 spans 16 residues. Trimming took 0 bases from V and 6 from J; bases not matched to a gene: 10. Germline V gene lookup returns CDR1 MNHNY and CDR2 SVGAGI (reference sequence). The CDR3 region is CASSYSPRQGFDGYTF. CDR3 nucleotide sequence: TGTGCCAGCAGTTACTCACCCAGACAGGGCTTTGATGGCTACACCTTC.

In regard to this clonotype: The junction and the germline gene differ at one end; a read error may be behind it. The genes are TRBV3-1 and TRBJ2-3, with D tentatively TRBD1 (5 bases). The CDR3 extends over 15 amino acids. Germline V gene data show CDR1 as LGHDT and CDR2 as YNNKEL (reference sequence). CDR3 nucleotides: TGTGCCAGCAGCCAGGGGCTTCATAGCACAGATACGCAGTATTTC. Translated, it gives CASSQGLHSTDTQYF.

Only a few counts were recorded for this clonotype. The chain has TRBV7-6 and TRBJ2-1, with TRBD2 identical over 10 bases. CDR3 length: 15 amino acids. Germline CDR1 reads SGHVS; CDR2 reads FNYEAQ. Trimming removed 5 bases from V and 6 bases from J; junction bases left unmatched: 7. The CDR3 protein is CASSPRIAGGNEQFF. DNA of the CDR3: TGTGCCAGCAGCCCCAGGATAGCGGGGGGCAATGAGCAGTTCTTC.

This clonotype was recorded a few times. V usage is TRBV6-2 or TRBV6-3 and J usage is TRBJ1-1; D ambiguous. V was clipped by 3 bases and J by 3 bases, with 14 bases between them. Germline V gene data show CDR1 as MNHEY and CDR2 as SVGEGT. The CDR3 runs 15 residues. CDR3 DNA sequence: TGTGCCAGCAGTTATTTCCCCCTCCGGGACACTGAAGCTTTCTTT. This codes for CASSYFPLRDTEAFF.

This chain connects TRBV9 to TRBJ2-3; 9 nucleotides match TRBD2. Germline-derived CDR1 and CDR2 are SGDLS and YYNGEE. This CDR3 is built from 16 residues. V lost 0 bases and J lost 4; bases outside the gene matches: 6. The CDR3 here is CASSVAAGGPSDTQYF. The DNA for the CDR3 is TGTGCCAGCAGCGTAGCGGCGGGGGGGCCATCAGATACGCAGTATTTT.

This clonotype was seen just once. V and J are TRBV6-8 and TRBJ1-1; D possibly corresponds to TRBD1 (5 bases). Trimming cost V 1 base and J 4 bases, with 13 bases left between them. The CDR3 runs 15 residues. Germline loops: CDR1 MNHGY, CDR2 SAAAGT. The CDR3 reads CASSYLTGRGTEAFF. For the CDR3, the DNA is TGTGCCAGCAGTTACTTAACGGGGAGGGGCACTGAAGCTTTCTTT.

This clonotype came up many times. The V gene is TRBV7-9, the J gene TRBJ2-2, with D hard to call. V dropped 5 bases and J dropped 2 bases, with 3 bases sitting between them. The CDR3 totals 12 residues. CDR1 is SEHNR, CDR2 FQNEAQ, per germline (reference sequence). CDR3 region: CASSANTGELFF. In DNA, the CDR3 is TGTGCCAGCAGCGCTAACACCGGGGAGCTGTTTTTT.

CDR3 region: CASSLGFSTDTQYF. The CDR3 coding sequence is TGTGCCAGCAGCTTGGGGTTCAGCACAGATACGCAGTATTTT. The chain uses TRBV7-9 and TRBJ2-3; D is unresolved. The CDR3 runs to 14 residues. Trimming cost V 3 bases and J 0 bases, with 7 bases left between them. Germline CDR1 SEHNR, CDR2 FQNEAQ (reference sequence). Full variable domain (remainder filled in from reference TRBV7-9 and TRBJ2-3): DTGVSQNPRHKITKRGQNVTFRCDPISEHNRLYWYRQTLGQGPEFLTYFQNEAQLEKSRLLSDRFSAERPKGSFSTLEIQRTEQGDSAMYLCASSLGFSTDTQYFGPGTRLTVL.

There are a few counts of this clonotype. This CDR3 is CASSKAGWEETQYF. The DNA of the CDR3 is TGTGCCAGCAGTAAAGCGGGGTGGGAAGAGACCCAGTACTTC. V and J are TRBV25-1 and TRBJ2-5; the match to TRBD2 covers 7 bases. V was pared by 5 bases and J by 3 bases, with 6 bases of the junction left unmatched. This CDR3 comprises 14 residues. Germline values: CDR1 MGHDK, CDR2 SYGVNS. Complete variable domain (other parts from reference TRBV25-1 and TRBJ2-5): EADIYQTPRYLVIGTGKKITLECSQTMGHDKMYWYQQDPGMELHLIHYSYGVNSTEKGDLSSESTVSRIRTEHFPLTLESARPSHTSQYLCASSKAGWEETQYFGPGTRLLVL.